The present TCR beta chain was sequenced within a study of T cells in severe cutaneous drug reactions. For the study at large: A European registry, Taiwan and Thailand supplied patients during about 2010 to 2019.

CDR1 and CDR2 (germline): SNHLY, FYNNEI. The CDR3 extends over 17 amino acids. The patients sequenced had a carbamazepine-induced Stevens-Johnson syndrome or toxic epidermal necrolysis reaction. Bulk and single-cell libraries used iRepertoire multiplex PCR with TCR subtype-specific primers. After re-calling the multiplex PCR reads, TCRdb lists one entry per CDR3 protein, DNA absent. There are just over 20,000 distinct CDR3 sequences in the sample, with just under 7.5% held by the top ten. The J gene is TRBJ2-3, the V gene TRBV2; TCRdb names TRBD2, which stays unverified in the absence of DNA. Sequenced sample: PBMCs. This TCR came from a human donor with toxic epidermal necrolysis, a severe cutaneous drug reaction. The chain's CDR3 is CASRQGLAGVDTDTQYF.